Listed below are T cell receptor beta chains from one sample, sequenced in a study of cytomegalovirus exposure and HLA in healthy donors. Sequenced by immunoSEQ multiplex PCR; TCRdb stores in-frame clones only, minus some. Seen here are about 76,000 clones, less than 95% observed once, and the top ten hold 0.6% to 0.8%. Sequencing was performed on PBMCs. The receptors come from a woman aged 18-29 years in good health and CMV-seronegative. Each CDR3 is given with its conserved first and last residue. D genes are given only for firm matches. Not all rows give a size; the values are once, few, many and, for expanded clones, a class.

D gene	clone size	V gene	J gene	CDR3 DNA	CDR3 protein
TRBD1	-	TRBV18	TRBJ1-1	TGTGCCAGCTCCCTGCGGGACAGGAACACTGAAGCTTTCTTT	CASSLRDRNTEAFF
TRBD1	-	TRBV6-5	TRBJ1-1	TGTGCCAGCGGGACAGGGCTACACTCTGAAGCTTTCTTT	CASGTGLHSEAFF
-	-	TRBV27	TRBJ2-1	TGTGCCAGCAGATTGTCCAGGGGCGCCTACAATGAGCAGTTCTTC	CASRLSRGAYNEQFF
-	-	TRBV19	TRBJ2-5	TGTGCCAGTAGTCCCGCGTACCAAGAGACCCAGTACTTC	CASSPAYQETQYF
-	-	TRBV5-1	TRBJ2-3	TGCGCCAGCAGCTATAACACAGATACGCAGTATTTT	CASSYNTDTQYF
TRBD2	-	TRBV7-2	TRBJ2-2	TGTGCCACCAAGACTAGCGGGGTATATTTTTTGGGCGGGGAGCTGTTTTTT	CATKTSGVYFLGGELFF
TRBD1	-	TRBV28	TRBJ2-7	TGTGCCAGCCAAGCCGGACAGGCTCCCTACGAGCAGTACTTC	CASQAGQAPYEQYF
TRBD2	-	TRBV5-4	TRBJ2-5	TGTGCCAGCAGGCGAGCGGGGGGCCAAGAGACCCAGTACTTC	CASRRAGGQETQYF
-	few	TRBV9	TRBJ2-7	TGTGCCAGCAGCCTCTCAGGGGTTTACGAGCAGTACTTC	CASSLSGVYEQYF
TRBD1	-	TRBV30	TRBJ1-4	TGTGCCTGGAGTGTAGGGACAGGTGTTTTTAATGAAAAACTGTTTTTT	CAWSVGTGVFNEKLFF
-	-	TRBV19	TRBJ1-2	TGTGCCAGTAGTATAATCCTCGGGACTAACTATGGCTACACCTTC	CASSIILGTNYGYTF
-	-	TRBV28	TRBJ1-2	TGTGCCACGGGAGGGGGAATTAACTATGGCTACACCTTC	CATGGGINYGYTF
TRBD1	-	TRBV6-6	TRBJ1-5	TGTGCCAGCACTATGGGACAGGGCCAGCCCCAGCATTTT	CASTMGQGQPQHF